This is a list of T cell receptor beta chains from one sample in a study of response to subunit inactivated influenza vaccine. TCRdb called the RT-PCR reads again in MiXCR, with one record for every CDR3 protein. The table has approximately 570,000 distinct CDR3 sequences, around 8% seen once. Sample: PBMCs from blood, taken less than 30 months after vaccination. These TCRs come from a man in his fifties or sixties who received an inactivated influenza vaccine. Both conserved end residues are part of each CDR3. D genes are given only for firm matches. Rows may omit the clone size; those that give it use once, few, many or a size class.

v_call,clone_size,d_call,j_call,cdr3_nt,cdr3_aa
TRBV6-1,few,NA,TRBJ2-1,TGTGCCAGCAGCAGACTCGGGGCGGGCAATGAGCAGTTCTTC,CASSRLGAGNEQFF
TRBV11-2,many,NA,TRBJ2-7,TGTGCCAGCAGCTTAGGTTGGGCAGGGGGGAATTACGAGCAGTACTTC,CASSLGWAGGNYEQYF
TRBV18,NA,NA,TRBJ2-5,TGTGCCAGCTCACCGGTGGGAACGGGGGAGACCCAGTACTTC,CASSPVGTGETQYF
TRBV6-1,few,NA,TRBJ1-5,TGTGCCAGTCACGAATGGGGTCAGCCCCAGCATTTT,CASHEWGQPQHF
TRBV20-1,NA,NA,TRBJ2-7,TGCAGTGCTACCCCCGGGTCGTCGGGCTCCGCACACTACGAGCAGTACTTC,CSATPGSSGSAHYEQYF
TRBV12-3/TRBV12-4,few,NA,TRBJ1-3,TGTGCCAGCAGCACTCTAGACACGGGGGCCTGGGGAAACACCATATATTTT,CASSTLDTGAWGNTIYF
TRBV18,many,NA,TRBJ1-1,TGTGCCAGCTCACCGTTGCAGGGAAGATACACTGAAGCTTTCTTT,CASSPLQGRYTEAFF
TRBV5-6,NA,TRBD2,TRBJ2-7,TGTGCCAGCAGCATCGGGACTAGCGCTTCCTACGAGCAGTACTTC,CASSIGTSASYEQYF
TRBV25-1,NA,NA,TRBJ2-7,TGTGCCAGCACAAAAGGGACGGTCTACGAGCAGTACTTC,CASTKGTVYEQYF
TRBV4-3,few,NA,TRBJ2-7,TGCGCCAGCAGCCAAGATTGGGGTAACGAGCAGTACTTC,CASSQDWGNEQYF
TRBV28,many,TRBD1,TRBJ2-7,TGTGCCAGCAGTTGGACAGGGGACTCCTACGAGCAGTACTTC,CASSWTGDSYEQYF
TRBV7-8,many,NA,TRBJ2-5,TGTGCCAGCAGCCCCCGCGTGGGGGGAGAGACCCAGTACTTC,CASSPRVGGETQYF
TRBV12-3/TRBV12-4,NA,NA,TRBJ1-1,TGTGCCAGCAGTTTTGAGCCCGTCCGGGGCACTGAAGCTTTCTTT,CASSFEPVRGTEAFF